The 25 T cell receptor beta chains presented below share a single source sample, sequenced in a study of CD8 T cell repertoires and HIV-1 epitope variants. These receptors lack a known antigen. Assay: immunoSEQ multiplex PCR; the TCRdb copy retains only in-frame clones and omits some. The sample records around 5,200 clones, roughly 69% being singletons. Sequencing was performed on cultured CD8+ T cells derived from PBMCs. The receptors were sampled from a male donor with HIV.

The chain couples TRBV5-5 to TRBJ2-7, with D possibly being TRBD2 (5 bases). The V gene's germline CDR1 is SGHKS and CDR2 YYEKEE (reference sequence). The V end lost 0 bases, the J end lost 0 bases, and 10 bases lay between the germline ends. This CDR3 has 15 residues. The CDR3 nucleotides are TGTGCCAGCAGCTTGGGGGTAGGGAGCTCCTACGAGCAGTACTTC. This translates into CASSLGVGSSYEQYF.

The chain uses TRBV5-6 and TRBJ2-3, with 13 nucleotides matching TRBD2. CDR1 is SGHDT and CDR2 is YYEEEE in the germline V gene. CDR3 length: 18 amino acids. Germline trimming cut 5 bases from V and 1 base from J; bases unmatched to any gene: 10. The CDR3 region is CASSAGLAGAWGTDTQYF. The CDR3 DNA reads as TGTGCCAGCAGTGCTGGACTAGCGGGAGCGTGGGGCACAGATACGCAGTATTTT.

This clone showed up just a few times. The rearrangement uses TRBV10-3 and TRBJ2-1; D is possibly TRBD2 (6 bases). Germline CDR1 ENHRY, CDR2 SYGVKD. V was shortened by 3 bases and J by 9 bases, with 18 bases between the two germline ends. The length of the CDR3 is 15 residues. Written as DNA, the CDR3 is TGTGCCATCAGTGACGAGGGCCTCGGGAGAGGTGAGCAGTTCTTC. This translates into CAISDEGLGRGEQFF.

The J gene is TRBJ1-2, the V gene TRBV28; 7 bases line up with TRBD1. V lost 5 bases, J lost 4 bases, and 16 bases stayed unmatched. The CDR3 loop spans 17 amino acids. Germline V gene lookup returns CDR1 MDHEN and CDR2 SYDVKM. The CDR3 DNA reads as TGTGCCAGCAGTAACGCCCCACAGGGGAGGGTTATCTATGGCTACACCTTC. As protein: CASSNAPQGRVIYGYTF.

The chain joins TRBV19 to TRBJ1-1; TRBD1 agrees at 8 bases. J was trimmed by 5 bases and V by 0 bases; bases with no gene match: 8. The CDR3 has 16 amino acids. The germline V gene has CDR1 LNHDA and CDR2 SQIVND (reference sequence). The CDR3 here is CASSIDQRQGNTEAFF. CDR3 DNA sequence: TGTGCCAGTAGTATAGATCAGAGACAGGGGAATACTGAAGCTTTCTTT. Full variable domain (remainder filled in from reference TRBV19 and TRBJ1-1): DGGITQSPKYLFRKEGQNVTLSCEQNLNHDAMYWYRQDPGQGLRLIYYSQIVNDFQKGDIAEGYSVSREKKESFPLTVTSAQKNPTAFYLCASSIDQRQGNTEAFFGQGTRLTVV.

The chain recombines TRBV5-1 with TRBJ2-3; D gene ambiguous. This CDR3 has 13 amino acids. V lost 4 bases, J lost 4 bases, and 10 bases lay in between. Germline V gives CDR1 SGHRS, CDR2 YFSETQ. DNA for the CDR3: TGCGCCAGCAGCGATGACCTATCAGATACGCAGTATTTT. Translating it yields CASSDDLSDTQYF.

This chain uses TRBV2 with TRBJ2-1, with D tentatively TRBD2 (5 bases). The CDR3 is made up of 17 amino acids. Trimming shortened V by 7 bases and J by 1 base, and 20 bases separated the two germline ends. The germline V gene encodes CDR1 SNHLY and CDR2 FYNNEI. The CDR3 sequence: CASITPRRGISYNEQFF. The CDR3 region has the DNA TGTGCCAGCATTACCCCCCGGAGAGGGATATCCTACAATGAGCAGTTCTTC.

The rearrangement uses TRBV5-5 and TRBJ1-1, with no clear D. CDR3 length: 12 amino acids. Germline V lookup: CDR1 SGHKS, CDR2 YYEKEE (reference sequence). Trimming removed 0 bases from V and 6 bases from J, with 6 bases in between. CDR3 region: CASSLGYSEAFF. The CDR3 nucleotides are TGTGCCAGCAGCTTGGGGTACTCTGAAGCTTTCTTT.

The chain carries TRBV29-1 and TRBJ2-1, with 9 nucleotides matching TRBD1. Germline-derived CDR1 and CDR2 are SQVTM and ANQGSEA. The CDR3 covers 16 residues. Trimming at V came to 2 bases and at J to 6 bases, leaving 11 bases not matched to a gene. The CDR3, as DNA: TGCAGCGTTGAATGGTATTGGACAGGGGAGTCCAATGAGCAGTTCTTC. This translates into CSVEWYWTGESNEQFF.

The chain has TRBV4-2 and TRBJ1-2, with TRBD1 matching 8 bases. CDR1 and CDR2 from the germline V gene are LGHNA and YNFKEQ. There are 17 residues in the CDR3. J was trimmed by 3 bases and V by 3 bases; bases with no gene match: 12. CDR3 DNA sequence: TGTGCCAGCAGCCATGGGGGTTCAGGGGGCGCGGACTATGGCTACACCTTC. Encoded protein: CASSHGGSGGADYGYTF.

The gene calls are TRBV28 and TRBJ2-3, with no clear D. The CDR3 covers 17 residues. CDR1 is MDHEN, CDR2 SYDVKM, per germline. V lost 5 bases to trimming and J lost 2 bases, with 20 bases between them. The CDR3 nucleotides are TGTGCCAGCAGTCCCGCCGAATTAGGTCGCACCACAGATACGCAGTATTTT. Amino acids: CASSPAELGRTTDTQYF.

The CDR3 loop reads CASSLDKRGQGVKKLFF. CDR3 DNA: TGTGCCAGCAGCTTGGATAAGAGGGGACAGGGGGTGAAAAAACTGTTTTTT. This rearrangement joins TRBV5-6 to TRBJ1-4, with 11 bases identical to TRBD1. The ends lost 0 bases at V and 9 bases at J; junction bases unmatched: 10. Germline-derived CDR1 and CDR2 are SGHDT and YYEEEE. CDR3 size: 17 residues. Filled out from reference TRBV5-6 and TRBJ1-4, the complete variable domain reads DAGVTQSPTHLIKTRGQQVTLRCSPKSGHDTVSWYQQALGQGPQFIFQYYEEEERQRGNFPDRFSGHQFPNYSSELNVNALLLGDSALYLCASSLDKRGQGVKKLFFGSGTQLSVL.

The chain couples TRBV27 to TRBJ2-1; 11 bases agree with TRBD2. The germline CDR1 and CDR2 sequences are MNHEY and SMNVEV (reference sequence). The CDR3 has 14 amino acids. V lost 5 bases and J lost 6; bases outside the gene matches: 3. This chain's CDR3 is CASSLAGGGNEQFF. In nucleotides, the CDR3 is TGTGCCAGCAGTCTAGCGGGGGGAGGCAATGAGCAGTTCTTC.

V is TRBV6-5 and J is TRBJ2-1, with D possibly TRBD1 on 6 matching bases. The V gene lost 6 bases and the J gene lost 0 bases, with 12 bases spanning the gap. CDR1 is MNHEY and CDR2 is SVGAGI in the germline V gene. The CDR3 is 15 amino acids. CDR3 sequence: CASRDDRSSYNEQFF. The DNA for the CDR3 is TGTGCCAGCAGAGATGACAGGAGCTCCTACAATGAGCAGTTCTTC.

This chain uses TRBV7-9 with TRBJ2-1; 8 bases match TRBD2. This CDR3 is built from 16 residues. The germline V gene encodes CDR1 SEHNR and CDR2 FQNEAQ (reference sequence). The V and J ends lost 1 base and 9 bases, in that order; junction bases with no gene match: 11. CDR3 residues: CASSLVREGLGAEQFF. The CDR3 nucleotides are TGTGCCAGCAGCTTAGTTCGGGAGGGCCTTGGCGCTGAGCAGTTCTTC.

The gene calls are TRBV15 and TRBJ2-1; D not certain. Deletions cut 4 bases from V and 9 bases from J, with 13 bases between. The CDR3 is 13 residues long. Germline V gene sequence: CDR1 LNHNV, CDR2 YYDKDF (reference sequence). The CDR3 loop is CATSTPELGEQFF. Here the CDR3 DNA reads TGTGCCACCAGCACCCCAGAGCTGGGTGAGCAGTTCTTC.

This clone has only a few counts. The V gene is TRBV19, the J gene TRBJ2-1, with 7 bases fitting TRBD2. From germline, CDR1 is LNHDA and CDR2 SQIVND (reference sequence). This CDR3 is 15 amino acids long. The junction had 2 bases not matched to a gene; V was cut back by 3 bases and J by 0 bases. The CDR3 loop is CASSITGGSYNEQFF. CDR3 DNA: TGTGCCAGTAGTATTACGGGAGGCTCCTACAATGAGCAGTTCTTC.

CDR3 protein: CASSDPGQGAHEQYF. DNA for the CDR3: TGTGCCAGCAGTGACCCGGGACAGGGGGCCCACGAGCAGTACTTC. This rearrangement joins TRBV6-6 to TRBJ2-7; 12 bases line up with TRBD1. The CDR3 has 15 amino acids. The V segment lost 5 bases and the J segment 5 bases; nucleotides outside the gene matches: 7. Germline CDR1 is MNHNY and CDR2 is SVGAGI (reference sequence).

The gene calls are TRBV11-2 and TRBJ1-5; D unresolved. There are 14 residues in the CDR3. CDR1 SGHAT and CDR2 FQNNGV come from the germline V gene. Trimming cost V 5 bases and J 9 bases, with 17 bases left between them. In DNA form, the CDR3 reads TGTGCCAGCAGCCCCGACCCACTGGTCCGGCCCCAGCATTTT. It is translated as CASSPDPLVRPQHF.

The CDR3 DNA sequence: TGTGCCAGCAGCTTTACAGGGGACACTGAAGCTTTCTTT. Amino acid sequence: CASSFTGDTEAFF. The chain has TRBV7-9 and TRBJ1-1; TRBD1 aligns across 7 bases. The CDR3 is 13 residues long. Looked up from germline, CDR1 is SEHNR and CDR2 is FQNEAQ (reference sequence). After removal of 3 bases from V and 3 bases from J, the junction contained 1 base not matched to a gene.

The CDR3 spells CATELLTDTGELFF. The CDR3 DNA reads as TGTGCCACCGAGCTTCTAACAGACACCGGGGAGCTGTTTTTT. V is TRBV15 and J is TRBJ2-2, with D hard to call. CDR3 length: 14 amino acids. The V end lost 8 bases, the J end lost 3 bases, and 13 bases lay between the germline ends. Germline assignment: CDR1 LNHNV and CDR2 YYDKDF (reference sequence).

This clone has only one observation. The chain uses TRBV27 and TRBJ1-5; D unresolved. Germline CDR1 MNHEY, CDR2 SMNVEV (reference sequence). The CDR3 runs to 16 residues. V was clipped by 2 bases and J by 0 bases, with 11 bases between them. CDR3 protein: CASSLRRADSNQPQHF. In nucleotides, the CDR3 is TGTGCCAGCAGTTTAAGGAGGGCAGATAGCAATCAGCCCCAGCATTTT.

The J gene is TRBJ2-2, the V gene TRBV6-5; either TRBD1 or TRBD2 may supply D (5 bases each). This CDR3 has 16 residues. V gave up 2 bases and J gave up 1 base, with 11 bases separating them. Germline assignment: CDR1 MNHEY and CDR2 SVGAGI. The CDR3 sequence is CASSYDEGMNTGELFF. Here the CDR3 DNA reads TGTGCCAGCAGTTACGACGAGGGGATGAACACCGGGGAGCTGTTTTTT.

This chain joins TRBV7-8 and TRBJ1-2, with D maybe TRBD1 (5 bases). The germline gives CDR1 SGHVS, CDR2 FQNEAQ. This CDR3 region has 16 residues. V shed 3 bases and J shed 2 bases, with 16 bases lying between them. This CDR3 reads CASSFPRQGNNYGYTF. In DNA form, the CDR3 reads TGTGCCAGCAGCTTCCCCCGCCAGGGAAACAACTATGGCTACACCTTC.

This clone was observed a few times. J is TRBJ1-5 and V is TRBV7-9, with D uncertain. Trimming stripped 5 bases from V and 0 bases from J, with 8 bases between. The CDR3 runs 14 residues. The germline CDR1 and CDR2 sequences are SEHNR and FQNEAQ (reference sequence). The CDR3 DNA follows: TGTGCCAGCAGCACTGACTTTAGCAATCAGCCCCAGCATTTT. This codes for CASSTDFSNQPQHF.